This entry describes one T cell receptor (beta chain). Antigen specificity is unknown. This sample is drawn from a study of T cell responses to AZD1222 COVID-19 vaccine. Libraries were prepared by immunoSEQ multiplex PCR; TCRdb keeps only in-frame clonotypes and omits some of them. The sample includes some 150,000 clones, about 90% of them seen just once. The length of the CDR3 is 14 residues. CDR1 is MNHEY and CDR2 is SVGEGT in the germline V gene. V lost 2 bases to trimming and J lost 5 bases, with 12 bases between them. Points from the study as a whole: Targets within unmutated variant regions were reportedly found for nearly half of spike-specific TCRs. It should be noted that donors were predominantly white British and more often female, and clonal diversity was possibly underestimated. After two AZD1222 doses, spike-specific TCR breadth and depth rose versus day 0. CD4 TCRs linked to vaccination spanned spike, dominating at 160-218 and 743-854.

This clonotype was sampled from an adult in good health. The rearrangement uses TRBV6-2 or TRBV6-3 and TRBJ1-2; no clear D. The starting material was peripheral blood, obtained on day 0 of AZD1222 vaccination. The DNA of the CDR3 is TGTGCCAGCAGTTACGAGGACTACTTATATGGCTACACCTTC. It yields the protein CASSYEDYLYGYTF.